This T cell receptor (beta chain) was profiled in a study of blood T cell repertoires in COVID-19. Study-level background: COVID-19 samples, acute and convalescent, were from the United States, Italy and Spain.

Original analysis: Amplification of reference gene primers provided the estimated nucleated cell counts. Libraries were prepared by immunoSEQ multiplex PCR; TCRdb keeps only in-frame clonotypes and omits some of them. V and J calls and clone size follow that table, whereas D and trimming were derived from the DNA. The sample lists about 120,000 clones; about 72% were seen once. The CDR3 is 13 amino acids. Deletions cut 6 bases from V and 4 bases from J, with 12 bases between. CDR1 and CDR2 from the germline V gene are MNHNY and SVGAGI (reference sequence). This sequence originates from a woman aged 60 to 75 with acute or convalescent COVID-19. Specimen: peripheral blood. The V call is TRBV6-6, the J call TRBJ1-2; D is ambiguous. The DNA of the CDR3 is TGTGCCAGCAGCCCCGGTCCGAGCTATGGCTACACCTTC. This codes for CASSPGPSYGYTF.